This T cell receptor (beta chain) was sequenced during a study of shared clonotypes between healthy human individuals. Study in general: Aged 18 to 49, the donors were a couple of women and three men.

Assay used: immunoSEQ multiplex PCR; TCRdb lists only in-frame clones, some missing. The table shows hundreds of thousands of clones, with about 80% occurring only once. This sequence originates from a woman in her twenties or thirties in good health. The sample comprised memory CD4+ T cells sorted from blood. The subset here: CD45RA-negative fraction.

The CDR3 region is CASSRPGSQETQYF. In DNA form, the CDR3 reads TGTGCCAGCAGCCGACCCGGTAGCCAAGAGACCCAGTACTTC. The chain joins TRBV5-6 to TRBJ2-5; D not certain. Germline V gives CDR1 SGHDT, CDR2 YYEEEE. V was trimmed by 4 bases and J by 1 base, leaving 11 bases between them. The length of the CDR3 is 14 residues.